This passage covers 30 T cell receptor beta chains from one sample sequenced in a study of spatial heterogeneity in lung cancer (dated by TCRdb to 2018 to 2020). The sample's time point label, decoded: sample taken at primary tumor resection. Without any cell sorting, TCR sequencing was performed on whole RNA extracted either from tumor and nontumor lung tissue or from cryopreserved PBMC samples. Receptors were amplified or captured by 5' RACE. Instrument used: NextSeq 500. TCRdb reprocessed the public reads (quality trimming at Q25 with fastp, clone calling with MiXCR) and kept in-frame beta chains. Duplicate CDR3 protein sequences are folded into a single record with the most common DNA and genes. Counted in this sample were under 50,000 distinct CDR3 sequences; around 5% of them appeared once. The ten largest clones represent about 25% of the sample. The starting material was PBMCs, obtained at surgery. The receptors here all came from a female donor with early-stage non-small cell lung cancer.

The rearrangement joins TRBV7-2 to TRBJ2-1, with 7 bases matching TRBD2. Germline trimming cut 5 bases from V and 10 bases from J; bases unmatched to any gene: 5. CDR1 and CDR2 (germline): SGHTA, FQGNSA. The CDR3 consists of 12 residues. The CDR3, as DNA: TGTGCCAGCAGCCCGGGCGGGGGAGAGCAGTTCTTC. It is translated as CASSPGGGEQFF.

This clonotype occurred many times. The junction departs from the called germline gene at one end, perhaps through a read error. As DNA, the CDR3 is TGTGCCACTAGTGAGGGGGGCTCTGGGGCCAACGTCCTGACTTTC. This codes for CATSEGGSGANVLTF. The V gene is TRBV24-1, the J gene TRBJ2-6; TRBD1 or TRBD2 may be the D gene (6 bases each). The CDR3 loop spans 15 amino acids. The germline CDR1 and CDR2 sequences are KGHDR and SFDVKD.

This rearrangement joins TRBV5-4 to TRBJ1-1; 7 bases agree with TRBD1. CDR1 and CDR2 (germline): SGHNT, YYREEE (reference sequence). The CDR3 extends over 16 amino acids. V was pared by 0 bases and J by 4 bases, with 9 bases of the junction left unmatched. The CDR3 DNA sequence: TGTGCCAGCAGCTTGGGGAGACAGGGTGCCTTCACTGAAGCTTTCTTT. This gives the protein CASSLGRQGAFTEAFF.

This clonotype was seen at least ten times. The rearrangement joins TRBV5-1 to TRBJ1-1; D is unclear. Germline V CDR1 and CDR2: SGHRS, YFSETQ. V was cut by 0 bases and J by 1 base, with 7 bases left in between. This CDR3 is 14 amino acids long. The CDR3 protein is CASSLGLSNTEAFF. In DNA, the CDR3 is TGCGCCAGCAGCTTGGGTCTATCGAACACTGAAGCTTTCTTT.

This clonotype was counted between two and nine times. The CDR3 reads CASTWSATEAFF. DNA of the CDR3: TGTGCCAGCACTTGGAGTGCCACTGAAGCTTTCTTT. This chain connects TRBV6-6 to TRBJ1-1; D not certain. Germline lookup yields CDR1 MNHNY and CDR2 SVGAGI (reference sequence). There are 12 residues in the CDR3. V shed 7 bases and J shed 4 bases, with 10 bases lying between them.

This clonotype occurred many times. V gene TRBV20-1 combines with J gene TRBJ2-2; no firm D call. Trimming cost V 6 bases and J 4 bases, with 15 bases left between them. From germline, CDR1 is DFQATT and CDR2 SNEGSKA (reference sequence). The CDR3 is 14 residues long. CDR3 amino acids: CSALSYVGTGELFF. In DNA, the CDR3 is TGCAGTGCCCTCTCTTATGTGGGCACCGGGGAGCTGTTTTTT.

By its share, this clonotype is medium-sized (0.01 to 0.1%). This chain connects TRBV29-1 to TRBJ2-3, with D perhaps TRBD2 (6 bases). The germline CDR1 and CDR2 sequences are SQVTM and ANQGSEA. Trimming pared 7 bases from V and 3 bases from J, leaving 11 bases between. This CDR3 is built from 12 residues. This chain's CDR3 is CSAGLGTDTQYF. The CDR3 region has the DNA TGCAGCGCGGGACTGGGGACAGATACGCAGTATTTT.

In this sample, this clonotype turned up once. The chain couples TRBV7-2 to TRBJ2-1; D perhaps matches TRBD1 (5 bases). The CDR3 is made up of 15 amino acids. Trimming shortened V by 2 bases and J by 5 bases, and 13 bases separated the two germline ends. The V gene's germline CDR1 is SGHTA and CDR2 FQGNSA. The CDR3 region has the DNA TGTGCCAGCAGCTTAATGGCCAGGGCCGACAATGAGCAGTTCTTC. Protein sequence: CASSLMARADNEQFF.

This clonotype was seen at least ten times. The V call is TRBV7-8, the J call TRBJ1-4; 7 nucleotides match TRBD1. Germline V gene sequence: CDR1 SGHVS, CDR2 FQNEAQ. CDR3 length equals 14 residues. Trimming cost V 4 bases and J 3 bases; bases outside gene matches: 2. In nucleotides, the CDR3 is TGTGCCAGCAGCTCCGGGACAGCTAATGAAAAACTGTTTTTT. Translated: CASSSGTANEKLFF.

This clonotype occurred once. A much larger clone differs by one base, so this may be a read error. J is TRBJ2-5 and V is TRBV19; D not certain. Between the trimmed V and J ends, which lost 7 bases and 0 bases, there was a span of 9 bases. Germline V CDR1 and CDR2: LNHDA, SQIVND (reference sequence). The CDR3 is 13 amino acids. CDR3 in amino acids: CASTSGDQETQYF. CDR3 coding DNA: TGTGCCAGTACTTCTGGGGACCAAGAGACCCAGTACTTC.

This clonotype appeared a few times. This chain uses TRBV7-2 with TRBJ1-6; TRBD1 matches 8 bases. CDR1 is SGHTA, CDR2 FQGNSA, per germline. Trimming took 4 bases from V and 9 from J; bases not matched to a gene: 8. This CDR3 has 15 residues. CDR3 coding DNA: TGTGCCAGCAGCTCCGAGACAGGGGTTGGTTCACCCCTCCACTTT. It translates to CASSSETGVGSPLHF.

The table lists this clonotype with many counts. The J gene is TRBJ1-5, the V gene TRBV19; D is undetermined. V was clipped by 10 bases and J by 0 bases, with 16 bases between them. The CDR3 extends over 15 amino acids. Looked up from germline, CDR1 is LNHDA and CDR2 is SQIVND (reference sequence). The DNA of the CDR3 is TGTGCCACCGACCCACGACAATATAGCAATCAGCCCCAGCATTTT. The encoded protein is CATDPRQYSNQPQHF.

This clonotype occurred many times. The V and J genes are TRBV2 and TRBJ2-5, with 11 bases lining up with TRBD2. The CDR3 runs 13 residues. Germline V CDR1 and CDR2: SNHLY, FYNNEI. After removal of 5 bases from V and 5 bases from J, the junction contained 1 base not matched to a gene. The CDR3 here is CASSRTSGETQYF. The CDR3 bases are TGTGCCAGCAGTCGGACTAGCGGGGAGACCCAGTACTTC.

This clonotype was observed at least ten times. This rearrangement joins TRBV7-3 to TRBJ1-2, with unresolved D. The CDR3 covers 18 residues. The V and J ends lost 0 bases and 1 base respectively, with 18 bases between them. Germline lookup yields CDR1 SGHTA and CDR2 FQGTGA. CDR3 nucleotides: TGTGCCAGCAGCTTAACGACCACCGGGATCTTGAGTAACTATGGCTACACCTTC. It is translated as CASSLTTTGILSNYGYTF.

This chain uses TRBV20-1 with TRBJ1-5; TRBD1 agrees at 9 bases. After removal of 6 bases from V and 3 bases from J, the junction contained 9 bases not matched to a gene. The CDR3 spans 15 residues. CDR1 DFQATT and CDR2 SNEGSKA come from the germline V gene (reference sequence). The CDR3, as DNA: TGCAGTGCCCGAAGCCGGGACAGGGTCAATCAGCCCCAGCATTTT. It codes for CSARSRDRVNQPQHF.

This clonotype was seen many times. This chain joins TRBV10-3 and TRBJ2-7; 8 positions match TRBD2. Per the germline V gene, CDR1 is ENHRY and CDR2 is SYGVKD. J was trimmed by 7 bases and V by 6 bases; bases with no gene match: 11. CDR3 length: 14 amino acids. The CDR3: CAIRRGGSTREQYF. The CDR3 nucleotides read TGTGCCATCAGACGGGGGGGTTCCACGAGGGAGCAGTACTTC.

This clonotype was seen at least ten times. The V and J genes are TRBV7-6 and TRBJ2-2; 9 nucleotides match TRBD2. The V gene end was trimmed by 5 bases and the J gene end by 6 bases; junction bases not matched to a gene: 7. Per the germline V gene, CDR1 is SGHVS and CDR2 is FNYEAQ. The CDR3 is 15 amino acids. The CDR3 DNA reads as TGTGCCAGCAGCCTTGGGGTAGCGGGGGCCGGGGAGCTGTTTTTT. This codes for CASSLGVAGAGELFF.

This clonotype was seen ten or more times. This chain connects TRBV28 to TRBJ1-5, with TRBD1 matching over 11 bases. CDR1 is MDHEN, CDR2 SYDVKM, per germline. This CDR3 is built from 18 residues. J lost 0 bases, V lost 5 bases, and 9 bases had no gene match. The CDR3 DNA follows: TGTGCCAGCAGTCCGGGACAGGGGGGATTTAATAGCAATCAGCCCCAGCATTTT. It encodes CASSPGQGGFNSNQPQHF.

This clonotype has a count of ten or more. V and J are TRBV7-9 and TRBJ2-5; 8 bases match TRBD1. The CDR3 contains 16 residues. After removal of 5 bases from V and 3 bases from J, the junction contained 11 bases not matched to a gene. Germline-derived CDR1 and CDR2 are SEHNR and FQNEAQ (reference sequence). The CDR3 nucleotides read TGTGCCAGCAGCGTCCGGTTGCAGGGGGCGAAAGAGACCCAGTACTTC. It translates to CASSVRLQGAKETQYF.

The chain couples TRBV30 to TRBJ2-1; 9 nucleotides line up with TRBD2. V was clipped by 2 bases and J by 4 bases; unmatched bases: 9. Germline V gene sequence: CDR1 GTSNPN, CDR2 SVGIG (reference sequence). The CDR3 extends over 16 amino acids. The CDR3 loop is CAWSKPGLASYNEQFF. The CDR3 DNA follows: TGTGCCTGGAGTAAACCGGGACTAGCTTCATACAATGAGCAGTTCTTC.

This clonotype was recorded a few times. The chain has TRBV11-2 and TRBJ2-7, with D hard to call. The CDR3 extends over 13 amino acids. The V gene's germline CDR1 is SGHAT and CDR2 FQNNGV. V lost 0 bases and J lost 0, with 3 bases in between. This chain's CDR3 is CASSLDPSYEQYF. The CDR3 region has the DNA TGTGCCAGCAGCTTAGATCCCTCCTACGAGCAGTACTTC.

This clonotype was picked up many times. The chain combines TRBV9 with TRBJ1-2; 7 positions agree with TRBD1. This CDR3 region has 15 residues. The V gene's germline CDR1 is SGDLS and CDR2 YYNGEE. Unmatched junction bases numbered 12, after V lost 5 bases and J lost 5 bases. The CDR3 sequence is CASSSRQGVPYGYTF. CDR3 in DNA: TGTGCCAGCAGTTCCAGGCAGGGGGTTCCATATGGCTACACCTTC.

The chain uses TRBV7-9 and TRBJ2-5; D possibly corresponds to TRBD1 (5 bases). The CDR3 extends over 14 amino acids. From germline, CDR1 is SEHNR and CDR2 FQNEAQ (reference sequence). V was pared by 3 bases and J by 3 bases, with 11 bases between. The CDR3 nucleotides are TGTGCCAGCAGCTTGTGGGGCAGGGAAGAGACCCAGTACTTC. Amino acids: CASSLWGREETQYF.

This clonotype came up many times. The rearrangement joins TRBV20-1 to TRBJ2-3; 11 positions match TRBD2. The CDR3 spans 16 residues. The V gene end was trimmed by 4 bases and the J gene end by 2 bases; junction bases not matched to a gene: 8. Germline lookup yields CDR1 DFQATT and CDR2 SNEGSKA (reference sequence). The CDR3 DNA is TGCAGTGCTAAAAAACCGACTAGCGGGGTCACAGATACGCAGTATTTT. As protein: CSAKKPTSGVTDTQYF.

This clonotype was detected many times. The V and J genes are TRBV20-1 and TRBJ2-7; D is uncertain. Germline CDR1 is DFQATT and CDR2 is SNEGSKA (reference sequence). This CDR3 has 12 residues. The V and J ends lost 6 bases and 9 bases respectively, with 18 bases between them. The CDR3 DNA follows: TGCAGTGCGGGGTTCGAGCCCCCCATGCAGTACTTC. It specifies CSAGFEPPMQYF.

The chain is built from TRBV5-4 and TRBJ1-6; D gene unclear. Germline loops: CDR1 SGHNT, CDR2 YYREEE (reference sequence). The CDR3 is made up of 15 amino acids. Trimming removed 5 bases from V and 7 bases from J, with 16 bases in between. DNA of the CDR3: TGTGCCAGCAGGCTGGAGTGGTCAGTCAATTCACCCCTCCACTTT. Translation gives CASRLEWSVNSPLHF.

In its sample, this clonotype was seen many times. The chain couples TRBV9 to TRBJ2-1; unclear D gene. This CDR3 is 12 amino acids long. The germline V gene encodes CDR1 SGDLS and CDR2 YYNGEE. Trimming took off 5 bases at V and 7 bases at J, with 10 bases between the two ends. CDR3 region: CASSSLRNEQFF. DNA of the CDR3: TGTGCCAGCAGTTCCCTAAGGAATGAGCAGTTCTTC.

CDR3 sequence reads: CASALTAGANVLTF. DNA of the CDR3: TGTGCCAGTGCCCTTACAGCTGGGGCCAACGTCCTGACTTTC. The chain employs TRBV19 and TRBJ2-6; D is unclear. V was trimmed by 8 bases and J by 2 bases, leaving 10 bases between them. CDR3 length: 14 residues. Germline loops: CDR1 LNHDA, CDR2 SQIVND (reference sequence).

Ten or more counts support this clonotype. The chain recombines TRBV5-6 with TRBJ2-1; 9 positions match TRBD2. J gave up 6 bases and V 4 bases, and 8 bases lay outside the gene matches. The CDR3 sequence is 15 residues long. Germline V gene lookup returns CDR1 SGHDT and CDR2 YYEEEE. Here the CDR3 reads CASSQRRGGLNEQFF. The CDR3 DNA reads TGTGCCAGCAGCCAGAGGCGGGGGGGCCTCAATGAGCAGTTCTTC.

This clonotype was detected many times. The chain recombines TRBV21-1 with TRBJ2-5; the D call of TRBD2 is as the table states it, not checked on the DNA. TRBV21-1 is deemed a pseudogene. This CDR3 spans 15 amino acids. In nucleotides, the CDR3 is TGTGCCAGCAGGGCTAGCGGGGGGGCAGAAAAGACCCAGTACTTC. Protein product: CASRASGGAEKTQYF.